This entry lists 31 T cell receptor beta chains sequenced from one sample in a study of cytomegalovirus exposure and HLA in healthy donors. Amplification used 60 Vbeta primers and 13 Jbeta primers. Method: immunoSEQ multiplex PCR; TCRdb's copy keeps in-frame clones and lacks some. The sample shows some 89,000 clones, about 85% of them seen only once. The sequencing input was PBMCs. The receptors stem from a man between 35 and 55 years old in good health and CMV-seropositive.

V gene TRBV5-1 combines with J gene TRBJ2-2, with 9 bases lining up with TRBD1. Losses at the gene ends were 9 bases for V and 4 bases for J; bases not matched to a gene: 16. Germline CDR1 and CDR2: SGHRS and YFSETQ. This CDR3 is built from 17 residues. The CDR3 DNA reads TGCGCCACCGCCCCTCGACCGGGACAGGGTAGCACCGGGGAGCTGTTTTTT. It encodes CATAPRPGQGSTGELFF.

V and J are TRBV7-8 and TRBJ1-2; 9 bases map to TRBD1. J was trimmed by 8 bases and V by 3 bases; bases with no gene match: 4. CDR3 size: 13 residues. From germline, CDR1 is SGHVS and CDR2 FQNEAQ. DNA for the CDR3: TGTGCCAGCAGCTTTGAGGACAGGGGAGGCTACACCTTC. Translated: CASSFEDRGGYTF.

This CDR3 is CASSLWTDLTGELFF. CDR3 nucleotides: TGTGCCAGCAGCTTATGGACAGATCTCACCGGGGAGCTGTTTTTT. The chain combines TRBV7-2 with TRBJ2-2; perhaps TRBD1 as D (6 bases). In germline, CDR1 is SGHTA, CDR2 FQGNSA. The CDR3 covers 15 residues. V shed 2 bases and J shed 4 bases, with 11 bases lying between them.

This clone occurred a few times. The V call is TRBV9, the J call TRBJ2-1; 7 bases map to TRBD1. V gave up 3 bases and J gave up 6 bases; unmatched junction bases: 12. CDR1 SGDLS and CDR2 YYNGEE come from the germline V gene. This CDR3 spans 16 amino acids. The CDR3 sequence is CASSEHPGTEINEQFF. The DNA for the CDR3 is TGTGCCAGCAGCGAACACCCCGGGACAGAAATCAATGAGCAGTTCTTC. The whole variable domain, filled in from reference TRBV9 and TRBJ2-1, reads DSGVTQTPKHLITATGQRVTLRCSPRSGDLSVYWYQQSLDQGLQFLIQYYNGEERAKGNILERFSAQQFPDLHSELNLSSLELGDSALYFCASSEHPGTEINEQFFGPGTRLTVL.

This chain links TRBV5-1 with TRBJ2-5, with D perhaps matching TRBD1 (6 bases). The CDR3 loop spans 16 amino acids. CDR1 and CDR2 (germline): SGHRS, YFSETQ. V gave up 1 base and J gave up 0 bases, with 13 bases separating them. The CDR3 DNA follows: TGCGCCAGCAGCTTGTCCTCAGGGGACCACCAAGAGACCCAGTACTTC. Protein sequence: CASSLSSGDHQETQYF.

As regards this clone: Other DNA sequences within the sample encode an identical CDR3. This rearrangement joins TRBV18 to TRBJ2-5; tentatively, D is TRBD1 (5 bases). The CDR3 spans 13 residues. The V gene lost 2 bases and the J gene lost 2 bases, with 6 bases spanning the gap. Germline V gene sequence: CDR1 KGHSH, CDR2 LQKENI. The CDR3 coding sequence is TGTGCCAGCTCACCAGGACAACAAGAGACCCAGTACTTC. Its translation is CASSPGQQETQYF.

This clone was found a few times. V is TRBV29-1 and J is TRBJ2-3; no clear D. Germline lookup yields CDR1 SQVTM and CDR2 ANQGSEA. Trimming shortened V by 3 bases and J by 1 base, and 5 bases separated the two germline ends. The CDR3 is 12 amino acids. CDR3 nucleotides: TGCAGCGTTGACCCGGGCACAGATACGCAGTATTTT. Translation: CSVDPGTDTQYF.

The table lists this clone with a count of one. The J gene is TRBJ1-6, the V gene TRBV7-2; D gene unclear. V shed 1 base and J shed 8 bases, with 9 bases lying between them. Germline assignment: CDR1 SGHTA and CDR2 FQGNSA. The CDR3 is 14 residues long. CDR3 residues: CASSLGGTYSPLHF. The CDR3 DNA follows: TGTGCCAGCAGCTTAGGCGGCACCTATTCACCCCTCCACTTT.

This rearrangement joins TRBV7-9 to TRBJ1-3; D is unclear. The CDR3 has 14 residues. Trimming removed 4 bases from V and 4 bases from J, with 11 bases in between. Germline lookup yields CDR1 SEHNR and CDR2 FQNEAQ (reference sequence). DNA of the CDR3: TGTGCCAGCAGCTCCAGCGGTAGGGGAAACACCATATATTTT. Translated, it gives CASSSSGRGNTIYF.

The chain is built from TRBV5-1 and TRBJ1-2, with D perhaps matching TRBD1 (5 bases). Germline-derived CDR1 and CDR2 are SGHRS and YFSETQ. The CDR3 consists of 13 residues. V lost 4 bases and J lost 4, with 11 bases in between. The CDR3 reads CASSAGVGYGYTF. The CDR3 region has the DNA TGCGCCAGCAGCGCGGGGGTAGGCTATGGCTACACCTTC.

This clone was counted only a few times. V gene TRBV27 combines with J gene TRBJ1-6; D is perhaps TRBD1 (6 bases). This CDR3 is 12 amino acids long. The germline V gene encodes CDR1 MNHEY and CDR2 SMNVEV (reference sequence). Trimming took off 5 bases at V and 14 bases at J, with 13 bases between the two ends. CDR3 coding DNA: TGTGCCAGCAGTGAAACAGGGTCTTCCCTCCACTTT. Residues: CASSETGSSLHF.

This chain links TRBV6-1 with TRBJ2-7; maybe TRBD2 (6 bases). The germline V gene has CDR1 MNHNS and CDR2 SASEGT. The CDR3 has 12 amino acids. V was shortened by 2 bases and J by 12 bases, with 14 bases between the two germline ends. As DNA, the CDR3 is TGTGCCAGCAGTGAACTCGGGAGAGGTTGGTACTTC. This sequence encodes CASSELGRGWYF.

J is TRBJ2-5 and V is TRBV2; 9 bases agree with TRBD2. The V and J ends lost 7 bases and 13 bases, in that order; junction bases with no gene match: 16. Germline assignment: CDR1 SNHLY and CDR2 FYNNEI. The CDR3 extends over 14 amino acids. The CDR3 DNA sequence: TGTGCCAGCACCCTGAGGGCTAGCGGGGTACCCGGGTACTTC. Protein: CASTLRASGVPGYF.

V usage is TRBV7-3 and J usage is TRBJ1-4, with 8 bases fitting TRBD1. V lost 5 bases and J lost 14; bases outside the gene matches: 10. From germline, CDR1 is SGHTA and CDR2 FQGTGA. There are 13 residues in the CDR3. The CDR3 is CASSPDRGGKLFF. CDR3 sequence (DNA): TGTGCCAGCAGCCCCGACAGGGGCGGGAAGCTGTTTTTT.

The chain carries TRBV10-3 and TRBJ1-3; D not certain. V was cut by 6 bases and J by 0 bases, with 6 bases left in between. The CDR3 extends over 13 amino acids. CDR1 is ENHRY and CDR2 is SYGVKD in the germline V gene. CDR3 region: CAIRADSGNTIYF. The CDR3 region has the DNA TGTGCCATCAGGGCAGACTCTGGAAACACCATATATTTT.

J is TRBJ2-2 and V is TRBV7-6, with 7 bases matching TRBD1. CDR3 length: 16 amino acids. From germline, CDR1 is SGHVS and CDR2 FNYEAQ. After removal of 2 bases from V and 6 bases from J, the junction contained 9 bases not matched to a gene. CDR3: CASSLQGGKLSGELFF. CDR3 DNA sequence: TGTGCCAGCAGCTTACAAGGGGGCAAGTTGTCCGGGGAGCTGTTTTTT.

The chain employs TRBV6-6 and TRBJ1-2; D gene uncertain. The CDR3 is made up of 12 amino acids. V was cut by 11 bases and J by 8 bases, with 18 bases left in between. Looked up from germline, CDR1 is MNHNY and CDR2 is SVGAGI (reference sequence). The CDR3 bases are TGTGCCGGCGCTGGGTATACTAAGGGCTACACCTTC. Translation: CAGAGYTKGYTF.

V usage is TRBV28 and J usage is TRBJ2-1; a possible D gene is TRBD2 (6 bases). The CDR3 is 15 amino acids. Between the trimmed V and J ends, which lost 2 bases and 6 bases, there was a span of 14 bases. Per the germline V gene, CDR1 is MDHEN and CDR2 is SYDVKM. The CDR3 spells CASSLGGAYGNEQFF. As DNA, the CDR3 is TGTGCCAGCAGTTTAGGAGGGGCGTACGGCAATGAGCAGTTCTTC.

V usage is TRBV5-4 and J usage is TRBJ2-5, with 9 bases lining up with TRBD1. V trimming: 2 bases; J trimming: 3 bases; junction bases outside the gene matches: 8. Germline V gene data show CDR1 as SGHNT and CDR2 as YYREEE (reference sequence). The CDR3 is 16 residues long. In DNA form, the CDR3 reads TGTGCCAGCAGCTTTGGGGGTGGGGACAGGGAAGAGACCCAGTACTTC. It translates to CASSFGGGDREETQYF.

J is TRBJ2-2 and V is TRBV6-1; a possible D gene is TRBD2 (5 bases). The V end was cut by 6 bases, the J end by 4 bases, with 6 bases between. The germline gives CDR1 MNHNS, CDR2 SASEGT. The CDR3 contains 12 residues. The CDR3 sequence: CASRDFTGELFF. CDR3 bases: TGTGCCAGCAGGGACTTCACCGGGGAGCTGTTTTTT.

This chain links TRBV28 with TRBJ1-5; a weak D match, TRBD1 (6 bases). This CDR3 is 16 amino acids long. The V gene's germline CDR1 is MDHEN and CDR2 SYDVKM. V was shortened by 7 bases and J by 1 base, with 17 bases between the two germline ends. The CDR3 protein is CASISGGLRSNQPQHF. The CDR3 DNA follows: TGTGCCAGCATTTCCGGGGGGCTAAGAAGCAATCAGCCCCAGCATTTT.

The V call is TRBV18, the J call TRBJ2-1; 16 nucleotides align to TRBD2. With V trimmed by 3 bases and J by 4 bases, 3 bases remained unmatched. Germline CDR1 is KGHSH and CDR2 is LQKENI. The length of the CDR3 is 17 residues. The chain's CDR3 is CASSPQGLAGGYNEQFF. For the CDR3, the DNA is TGTGCCAGCTCACCCCAGGGACTAGCGGGGGGGTACAATGAGCAGTTCTTC.

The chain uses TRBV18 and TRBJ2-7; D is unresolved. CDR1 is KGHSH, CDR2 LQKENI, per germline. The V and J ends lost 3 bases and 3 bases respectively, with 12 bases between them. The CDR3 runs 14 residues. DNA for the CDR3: TGTGCCAGCTCACCTGTGGTAACTAACTACGAGCAGTACTTC. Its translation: CASSPVVTNYEQYF.

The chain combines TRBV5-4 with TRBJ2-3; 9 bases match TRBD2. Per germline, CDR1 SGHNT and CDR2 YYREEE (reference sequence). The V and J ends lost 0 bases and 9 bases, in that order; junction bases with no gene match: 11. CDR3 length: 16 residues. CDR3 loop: CASSLAEKRGVGTQYF. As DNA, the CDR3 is TGTGCCAGCAGCTTGGCCGAGAAGCGGGGGGTAGGAACGCAGTATTTT.

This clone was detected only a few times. The CDR3 loop is CASSSLAGSSYEQYF. CDR3 sequence (DNA): TGTGCCAGCAGCTCCTTAGCGGGATCCTCCTACGAGCAGTACTTC. This sequence joins TRBV11-2 and TRBJ2-7; 8 bases map to TRBD2. V gave up 4 bases and J gave up 0 bases; unmatched junction bases: 5. The CDR3 contains 15 residues. The germline V gene has CDR1 SGHAT and CDR2 FQNNGV.

The CDR3 spells CASSLRGGGSSYNEQFF. The DNA of the CDR3 is TGTGCCAGCAGCTTAAGGGGGGGCGGGAGCTCCTACAATGAGCAGTTCTTC. The chain has TRBV7-3 and TRBJ2-1; weak D call: TRBD2 (7 bases). The CDR3 extends over 17 amino acids. CDR1 is SGHTA and CDR2 is FQGTGA in the germline V gene. With 1 base removed from V and 0 bases from J, the gap between germline ends came to 13 bases.

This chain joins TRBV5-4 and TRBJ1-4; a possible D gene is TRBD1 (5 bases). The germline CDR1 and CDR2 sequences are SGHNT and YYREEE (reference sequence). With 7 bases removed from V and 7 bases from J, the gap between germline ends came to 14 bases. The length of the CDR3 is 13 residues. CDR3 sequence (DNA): TGTGCCAGCCGGGGGGACGGTGGTGAAAAACTGTTTTTT. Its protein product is CASRGDGGEKLFF.

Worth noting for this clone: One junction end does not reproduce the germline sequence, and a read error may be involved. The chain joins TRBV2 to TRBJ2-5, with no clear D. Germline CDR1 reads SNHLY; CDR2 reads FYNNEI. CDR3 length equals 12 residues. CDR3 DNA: TGTGCCAGCACAGTCCTCCAAAAGACCCAGTACTTC. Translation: CASTVLQKTQYF.

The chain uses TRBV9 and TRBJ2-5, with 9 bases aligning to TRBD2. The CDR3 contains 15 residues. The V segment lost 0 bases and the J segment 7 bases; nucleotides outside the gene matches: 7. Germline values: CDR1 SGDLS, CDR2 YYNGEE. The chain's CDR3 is CASSVGLAGTGTQYF. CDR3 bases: TGTGCCAGCAGCGTAGGTCTAGCGGGGACCGGGACCCAGTACTTC.

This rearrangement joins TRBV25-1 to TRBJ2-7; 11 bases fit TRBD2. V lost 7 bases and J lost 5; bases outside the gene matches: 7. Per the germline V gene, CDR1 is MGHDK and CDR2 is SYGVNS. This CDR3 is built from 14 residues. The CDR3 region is CASTGGLAVHEQYF. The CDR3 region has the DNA TGTGCCAGCACCGGGGGACTAGCGGTTCACGAGCAGTACTTC.

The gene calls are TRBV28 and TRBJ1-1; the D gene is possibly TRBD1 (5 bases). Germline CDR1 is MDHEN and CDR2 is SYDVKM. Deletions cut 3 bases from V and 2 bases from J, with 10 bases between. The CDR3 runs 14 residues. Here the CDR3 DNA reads TGTGCCAGCAGTTTCCAGGGAATTAACACTGAAGCTTTCTTT. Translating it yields CASSFQGINTEAFF.